The 13 T cell receptor beta chains presented below share a single source sample, sequenced in a study of T cell responses to AZD1222 COVID-19 vaccine. Profiling relied on immunoSEQ multiplex PCR, and the TCRdb table lists in-frame clones only, not all of them. The profile covers roughly 120,000 clones, with roughly 92% appearing a single time and 2% to 3% taken by the ten largest. The material was peripheral blood, obtained 28 days after the second AZD1222 dose. The receptors come from an adult who received the AZD1222 COVID-19 vaccine.

This chain uses TRBV7-8 with TRBJ2-7; no clear D. Germline V gives CDR1 SGHVS, CDR2 FQNEAQ. V lost 1 base, J lost 1 base, and 8 bases lay in between. The CDR3 length is 14 residues. CDR3 in amino acids: CASSLGLRSYEQYF. The CDR3, as DNA: TGTGCCAGCAGCTTAGGTCTTAGATCCTACGAGCAGTACTTC.

The V and J genes are TRBV7-2 and TRBJ1-2; D remains ambiguous. The germline gives CDR1 SGHTA, CDR2 FQGNSA. The V end lost 2 bases, the J end lost 8 bases, and 12 bases lay between the germline ends. CDR3 length: 13 residues. DNA for the CDR3: TGTGCCAGCAGCTTATACGGTCATGGAGGCTACACCTTC. The encoded protein is CASSLYGHGGYTF.

The J gene is TRBJ2-7, the V gene TRBV4-2; 9 bases are a match to TRBD1. CDR1 LGHNA and CDR2 YNFKEQ come from the germline V gene. The CDR3 covers 16 residues. The V gene end was trimmed by 4 bases and the J gene end by 7 bases; junction bases not matched to a gene: 14. The CDR3 is CASSLNRGTGNDEQYF. CDR3 bases: TGTGCCAGCAGCCTCAATAGGGGGACAGGGAATGATGAGCAGTACTTC.

This clone was seen once. The V and J genes are TRBV4-1 and TRBJ1-6; unclear D gene. This CDR3 contains 13 residues. The V gene lost 3 bases and the J gene lost 4 bases, with 4 bases spanning the gap. The germline V gene encodes CDR1 MGHRA and CDR2 YSYEKL. The DNA for the CDR3 is TGCGCCAGCAGCCAGGCTTATAATTCACCCCTCCACTTT. This codes for CASSQAYNSPLHF.

This clone was observed once. The V gene is TRBV19, the J gene TRBJ1-2; 10 positions agree with TRBD1. Per the germline V gene, CDR1 is LNHDA and CDR2 is SQIVND (reference sequence). With 4 bases clipped from V and 7 bases from J, the junction kept 9 bases outside the gene matches. This CDR3 comprises 15 residues. The CDR3 DNA follows: TGTGCCAGTAGTACCAGACAGGGGGCCTTGAGTGGCTACACCTTC. The encoded protein is CASSTRQGALSGYTF.

The rearrangement uses TRBV5-1 and TRBJ2-7, with TRBD2 as a possible D gene (5 bases). This CDR3 is 16 amino acids long. V dropped 4 bases and J dropped 3 bases, with 20 bases sitting between them. Germline lookup yields CDR1 SGHRS and CDR2 YFSETQ. CDR3 bases: TGCGCCAGCAGCCCCCGGTTGGGCGGAGGAGACTACGAGCAGTACTTC. Its translation: CASSPRLGGGDYEQYF. The whole variable domain, filled in from reference TRBV5-1 and TRBJ2-7, reads KAGVTQTPRYLIKTRGQQVTLSCSPISGHRSVSWYQQTPGQGLQFLFEYFSETQRNKGNFPGRFSGRQFSNSRSEMNVSTLELGDSALYLCASSPRLGGGDYEQYFGPGTRLTVT.

V is TRBV6-6 and J is TRBJ1-1, with D unresolved. V was trimmed by 0 bases and J by 0 bases, leaving 5 bases between them. The germline CDR1 and CDR2 sequences are MNHNY and SVGAGI (reference sequence). The CDR3 has 14 amino acids. The CDR3 protein is CASSYSRVNTEAFF. The CDR3 DNA reads as TGTGCCAGCAGTTACTCGAGGGTGAACACTGAAGCTTTCTTT.

This clone was counted once. This chain connects TRBV3-1 (or the pseudogene TRBV3-2) to TRBJ1-5; 9 positions agree with TRBD1. The V and J ends lost 1 base and 7 bases, in that order; junction bases with no gene match: 14. Germline CDR1 reads LGHDT; CDR2 reads YNNKEL (reference sequence). This CDR3 region has 18 residues. CDR3 in amino acids: CASSQGFLWDRASQPQHF. The DNA of the CDR3 is TGTGCCAGCAGCCAAGGGTTTTTGTGGGACAGGGCAAGCCAGCCCCAGCATTTT.

The rearrangement links TRBV7-9 to TRBJ2-1; 12 nucleotides line up with TRBD2. The CDR3 spans 15 residues. Germline-derived CDR1 and CDR2 are SEHNR and FQNEAQ (reference sequence). Trimming removed 5 bases from V and 15 bases from J; junction bases left unmatched: 14. CDR3 sequence: CASSPPGASGGAGFF. CDR3 sequence (DNA): TGTGCCAGCAGCCCTCCCGGTGCTAGCGGGGGGGCGGGGTTCTTC. The whole variable domain, filled in from reference TRBV7-9 and TRBJ2-1, reads DTGVSQNPRHKITKRGQNVTFRCDPISEHNRLYWYRQTLGQGPEFLTYFQNEAQLEKSRLLSDRFSAERPKGSFSTLEIQRTEQGDSAMYLCASSPPGASGGAGFFGPGTRLTVL.

The gene calls are TRBV2 and TRBJ1-3, with D possibly being TRBD1 (5 bases). The CDR3 sequence is 15 residues long. V lost 3 bases to trimming and J lost 2 bases, with 11 bases between them. Germline loops: CDR1 SNHLY, CDR2 FYNNEI. CDR3 loop: CASSELGGTGNTIYF. Here the CDR3 DNA reads TGTGCCAGCAGTGAGCTGGGGGGAACTGGAAACACCATATATTTT. Drawing the rest from reference TRBV2 and TRBJ1-3, the complete variable domain is EPEVTQTPSHQVTQMGQEVILRCVPISNHLYFYWYRQILGQKVEFLVSFYNNEISEKSEIFDDQFSVERPDGSNFTLKIRSTKLEDSAMYFCASSELGGTGNTIYFGEGSWLTVV.

The V gene is TRBV11-2, the J gene TRBJ2-1; TRBD2 aligns across 9 bases. J gave up 9 bases and V 11 bases, and 8 bases lay outside the gene matches. The CDR3 totals 12 residues. Per germline, CDR1 SGHAT and CDR2 FQNNGV. The CDR3 nucleotides read TGTGCCTGCCAGCGGGGGGAGGGTGAGCAGTTCTTC. It encodes CACQRGEGEQFF.

The chain couples TRBV2 to TRBJ2-7, with D unclear. This CDR3 spans 14 amino acids. The germline gives CDR1 SNHLY, CDR2 FYNNEI. Trimming removed 8 bases at V and 2 bases at J, with 16 bases between. The CDR3 protein is CASHPQDQPYEQYF. The CDR3 bases are TGTGCCAGCCACCCCCAGGACCAACCCTACGAGCAGTACTTC.

The V and J genes are TRBV2 and TRBJ2-6, with D perhaps matching TRBD1 (5 bases). V was trimmed by 3 bases and J by 2 bases, leaving 8 bases between them. This CDR3 contains 15 residues. Germline CDR1 reads SNHLY; CDR2 reads FYNNEI. The CDR3 protein is CASSESRAGANVLTF. In DNA form, the CDR3 reads TGTGCCAGCAGTGAGAGCAGGGCTGGGGCCAACGTCCTGACTTTC.